This TCR beta chain was profiled in a study of human T cells and chemical hapten exposure. On the study more broadly: Upper back patch tests used 0.01% DPC, scored after 6 days.

The library tagged individual cDNA molecules with unique molecular identifiers. MiXCR, applied by TCRdb to the RACE reads, yields one record per CDR3 protein. The sample has approximately 100,000 distinct CDR3 sequences; about a tenth are singletons. This clonotype was counted at least ten times. CDR1 is MGHRA, CDR2 YSYEKL, per germline. V shed 0 bases, J shed 5 bases, and the junction held 4 bases outside the gene matches. CDR3 length: 14 amino acids. Time point specified: patch test 2, 6 weeks after DPC sensitization. The treatment is: therapeutic diphenylcyclopropenone sensitization with weekly scalp DPC.

This chain connects TRBV4-1 to TRBJ2-7; TRBD1 matches 7 bases. The origin of this receptor is a woman aged 40 to 49 with alopecia areata. Some clones in this sample may be carry-over from other donors' samples. Specimen: whole blood, collected in connection with sensitization to the hapten diphenylcyclopropenone (DPC). The CDR3 protein is CASSQDSGGNEQYF. CDR3 DNA: TGCGCCAGCAGCCAAGATTCAGGGGGAAACGAGCAGTACTTC.